Below are 29 T cell receptor beta chains sequenced from a single sample in a study of T-cell memory formation after mild COVID-19. MiXCR, applied by TCRdb to the 5' RACE reads, yields one record per CDR3 protein. Found here are 35,000 to 50,000 distinct CDR3 sequences, about a tenth of them singletons; the top ten hold about an eighth. What was sequenced was PBMCs or a T cell subset sorted from them (not recorded which). The receptors stem from an adult woman who had mild COVID-19 (a few samples of this study predate the infection). Cell type and time point are not known.

The table lists this clonotype with many counts. This chain joins TRBV4-2 and TRBJ2-7, with TRBD1 matching 11 bases. This CDR3 spans 15 amino acids. Germline assignment: CDR1 LGHNA and CDR2 YNFKEQ. V lost 0 bases to trimming and J lost 6 bases; unmatched junction nucleotides: 4. The CDR3 is CASSQDQGQGVEQYF. In DNA, the CDR3 is TGTGCCAGCAGCCAAGATCAGGGACAGGGGGTCGAGCAGTACTTC.

This clonotype was counted between two and nine times. This chain joins TRBV6-2 or TRBV6-3 and TRBJ2-3; TRBD2 aligns across 12 bases. The CDR3 is 15 amino acids. CDR1 is MNHEY and CDR2 is SVGEGT in the germline V gene. V shed 9 bases and J 8 bases; nucleotides not matched to a gene: 12. Here the CDR3 DNA reads TGTGCCAGTTCCGTCCTAGCGGGAGGGCTAGGTACGCAGTATTTT. Translating it yields CASSVLAGGLGTQYF.

The chain uses TRBV5-1 and TRBJ2-2; D not resolved. The CDR3 sequence is 16 residues long. Germline CDR1 and CDR2: SGHRS and YFSETQ. V was pared by 0 bases and J by 0 bases, with 9 bases between. The CDR3 DNA is TGCGCCAGCAGCTTGGAAGGGCTGACGAACACCGGGGAGCTGTTTTTT. Translated, it gives CASSLEGLTNTGELFF.

V gene TRBV12-3 or TRBV12-4 combines with J gene TRBJ1-2; 7 bases map to TRBD1. V was pared by 2 bases and J by 5 bases, with 11 bases of the junction left unmatched. This CDR3 region has 16 residues. CDR3 in DNA: TGTGCCAGCAGTTTACCAGGTCAAGGGGGCTTGTATGGCTACACCTTC. Protein sequence: CASSLPGQGGLYGYTF.

The chain uses TRBV7-9 and TRBJ1-2, with 8 bases aligning to TRBD1. From germline, CDR1 is SEHNR and CDR2 FQNEAQ (reference sequence). V lost 6 bases to trimming and J lost 2 bases; unmatched junction nucleotides: 5. CDR3 length: 14 residues. For the CDR3, the DNA is TGTGCCAGCAGGAGGACAGGGCCAAACTATGGCTACACCTTC. Amino acid sequence: CASRRTGPNYGYTF.

The chain couples TRBV9 to TRBJ2-3; 8 bases are shared with TRBD2. The CDR3 spans 15 residues. Germline assignment: CDR1 SGDLS and CDR2 YYNGEE. The trim removed 3 bases at V and 5 bases at J, leaving 8 bases unmatched. The CDR3 coding sequence is TGTGCCAGCAGCGCCCTGGGACTAGTCCAAGATACGCAGTATTTT. The encoded protein is CASSALGLVQDTQYF.

This chain connects TRBV2 to TRBJ2-5; maybe TRBD1 (6 bases). V gave up 0 bases and J gave up 4 bases, with 9 bases separating them. This CDR3 is 14 amino acids long. Germline-derived CDR1 and CDR2 are SNHLY and FYNNEI. CDR3 region: CASSEAGAVETQYF. In nucleotides, the CDR3 is TGTGCCAGCAGTGAAGCGGGGGCAGTAGAGACCCAGTACTTC.

This clonotype has a count of ten or more. The chain carries TRBV7-3 and TRBJ2-7; D may be TRBD2 (6 bases). The germline V gene encodes CDR1 SGHTA and CDR2 FQGTGA. Trimming left V 2 bases short and J 0 bases short, with 11 bases between. The CDR3 runs to 15 residues. CDR3 sequence: CASSLLAESSYEQYF. The DNA of the CDR3 is TGTGCCAGCAGCTTATTAGCGGAAAGCTCCTACGAGCAGTACTTC.

This chain uses TRBV24-1 with TRBJ2-1, with 12 bases matching TRBD2. The CDR3 runs to 16 residues. With V trimmed by 3 bases and J by 9 bases, 8 bases remained unmatched. Looked up from germline, CDR1 is KGHDR and CDR2 is SFDVKD. The CDR3 bases are TGTGCCACCAGTGATCCACTAGCGGGGGGTCTAAGTGAGCAGTTCTTC. Amino acids: CATSDPLAGGLSEQFF.

This clonotype has just a few counts. V gene TRBV7-9 combines with J gene TRBJ1-2; D ambiguous. Germline-derived CDR1 and CDR2 are SEHNR and FQNEAQ (reference sequence). The length of the CDR3 is 14 residues. V lost 5 bases and J 8 bases, leaving 18 bases between the germline ends. CDR3 sequence reads: CASSIEAAVSGYTF. The CDR3 region has the DNA TGTGCCAGCAGCATAGAGGCAGCTGTATCGGGCTACACCTTC.

V and J are TRBV21-1 and TRBJ1-5. TRBV21-1 is deemed a pseudogene. This CDR3 contains 15 residues. The DNA for the CDR3 is TGTGCCAGCAGCAAAGGTCCGAGGGAAGCGCAGCCCCAGCATTTT. As protein: CASSKGPREAQPQHF.

The chain has TRBV4-2 and TRBJ1-2, with D possibly being TRBD1 (5 bases). CDR3 length: 15 residues. Germline loops: CDR1 LGHNA, CDR2 YNFKEQ. V lost 0 bases, J lost 2 bases, and 10 bases lay in between. CDR3 DNA: TGTGCCAGCAGCCAAGAATTAGGGGAGAACTATGGCTACACCTTC. Translation: CASSQELGENYGYTF.

This clonotype was observed at least ten times. The V and J genes are TRBV7-9 and TRBJ2-2, with D perhaps matching TRBD1 or TRBD2 (5 bases each). V gave up 5 bases and J gave up 5 bases, with 18 bases separating them. The CDR3 has 16 amino acids. Germline V gene data show CDR1 as SEHNR and CDR2 as FQNEAQ (reference sequence). The CDR3 sequence: CASSRLGARDTGELFF. In DNA form, the CDR3 reads TGTGCCAGCAGCCGCCTCGGGGCTAGGGATACCGGGGAGCTGTTTTTT.

This clonotype was seen a handful of times. The chain couples TRBV20-1 to TRBJ1-5, with TRBD1 as a possible D gene (5 bases). The CDR3 sequence is 16 residues long. The germline V and J ends were trimmed by 0 bases and 1 base, with 13 bases remaining between them. From germline, CDR1 is DFQATT and CDR2 SNEGSKA (reference sequence). CDR3 residues: CSARDRRGLSNQPQHF. CDR3 nucleotides: TGCAGTGCTAGAGATCGGAGGGGATTGAGCAATCAGCCCCAGCATTTT.

This clonotype was seen ten or more times. This chain joins TRBV29-1 and TRBJ2-7, with D maybe TRBD1 (5 bases). V lost 7 bases, J lost 4 bases, and 26 bases lay in between. Germline CDR1 reads SQVTM; CDR2 reads ANQGSEA. The CDR3 spans 16 residues. The CDR3 reads CSAGSGFANLGYEQYF. As DNA, the CDR3 is TGCAGCGCCGGTTCAGGGTTTGCCAACCTTGGGTACGAGCAGTACTTC.

This clonotype was seen at least ten times. The CDR3 spells CASSQNDREQYF. As DNA, the CDR3 is TGTGCCAGCAGCCAAAATGACCGGGAGCAGTACTTC. The chain employs TRBV7-6 and TRBJ2-7; no definite D call. Trimming pared 5 bases from V and 7 bases from J, leaving 12 bases between. From germline, CDR1 is SGHVS and CDR2 FNYEAQ. The CDR3 totals 12 residues. Filled out from reference TRBV7-6 and TRBJ2-7, the complete variable domain reads GAGVSQSPRYKVTKRGQDVALRCDPISGHVSLYWYRQALGQGPEFLTYFNYEAQQDKSGLPNDRFSAERPEGSISTLTIQRTEQRDSAMYRCASSQNDREQYFGPGTRLTVT.

This clonotype was counted only a few times. The V and J genes are TRBV5-6 and TRBJ1-1; possible D gene TRBD1, 5 bases. The CDR3 length is 14 residues. Germline CDR1 and CDR2: SGHDT and YYEEEE. V gave up 1 base and J gave up 4 bases, with 11 bases separating them. CDR3 DNA: TGTGCCAGCAGCTTGAGGGGTCGTGGCACTGAAGCTTTCTTT. As protein: CASSLRGRGTEAFF.

This clonotype was counted only a few times. The chain recombines TRBV2 with TRBJ2-7; perhaps TRBD1 as D (6 bases). V lost 4 bases, J lost 3 bases, and 7 bases lay in between. The CDR3 has 12 amino acids. Germline V gene lookup returns CDR1 SNHLY and CDR2 FYNNEI. CDR3 sequence: CASSVQGYEQYF. The CDR3 DNA reads TGTGCCAGCAGTGTACAGGGCTACGAGCAGTACTTC.

In its sample, this clonotype was seen a few times. This chain links TRBV12-3 or TRBV12-4 with TRBJ2-5; no clear D gene. The CDR3 loop spans 12 amino acids. Trimming stripped 6 bases from V and 6 bases from J, with 11 bases between. The CDR3 region has the DNA TGTGCCAGCAGCTCCACCCATCAGACCCAGTACTTC. Its protein is CASSSTHQTQYF.

J is TRBJ1-2 and V is TRBV6-5; a possible D gene is TRBD1 (5 bases). This CDR3 region has 18 residues. V lost 0 bases to trimming and J lost 4 bases, with 21 bases between them. Germline V gives CDR1 MNHEY, CDR2 SVGAGI. The CDR3, as DNA: TGTGCCAGCAGTTACTCGCGCTCCCAGGCAGGGTCGATCTATGGCTACACCTTC. It yields the protein CASSYSRSQAGSIYGYTF.

The rearrangement joins TRBV24-1 to TRBJ2-7; D unresolved. Germline CDR1 reads KGHDR; CDR2 reads SFDVKD. V was trimmed by 5 bases and J by 2 bases, leaving 9 bases between them. The CDR3 consists of 13 residues. Written as DNA, the CDR3 is TGTGCCACCAGTGGGGGATCGGCCTACGAGCAGTACTTC. It encodes CATSGGSAYEQYF.

The chain couples TRBV7-3 to TRBJ2-2; D unclear. The germline CDR1 and CDR2 sequences are SGHTA and FQGTGA. The CDR3 spans 19 residues. Trimming removed 5 bases from V and 2 bases from J, with 24 bases in between. CDR3 sequence: CASSLRPLSPPKNTGELFF. DNA of the CDR3: TGTGCCAGCAGCCTACGACCCTTATCCCCCCCTAAAAACACCGGGGAGCTGTTTTTT. Supplemented by reference TRBV7-3 and TRBJ2-2, the full variable domain reads GAGVSQTPSNKVTEKGKYVELRCDPISGHTALYWYRQSLGQGPEFLIYFQGTGAADDSGLPNDRFFAVRPEGSVSTLKIQRTERGDSAVYLCASSLRPLSPPKNTGELFFGEGSRLTVL.

There are many counts of this clonotype. The chain combines TRBV20-1 with TRBJ2-2; tentatively, D is TRBD1 or TRBD2 (7 bases each). The CDR3 has 14 amino acids. Germline V lookup: CDR1 DFQATT, CDR2 SNEGSKA (reference sequence). V lost 7 bases and J lost 3, with 15 bases in between. CDR3 sequence: CSVTQGGDTGELFF. The CDR3 nucleotides read TGCAGTGTGACGCAGGGGGGGGACACCGGGGAGCTGTTTTTT.

There are many counts of this clonotype. J is TRBJ2-7 and V is TRBV20-1; 9 nucleotides agree with TRBD1. V dropped 6 bases and J dropped 5; count of bases not matched to a gene: 11. CDR1 and CDR2 (germline): DFQATT, SNEGSKA (reference sequence). This CDR3 is built from 14 residues. The CDR3: CSALTGTGLNEQYF. The CDR3, as DNA: TGCAGTGCCCTAACCGGGACAGGGTTAAACGAGCAGTACTTC.

The sample holds many counts of this clonotype. The V and J genes are TRBV7-2 and TRBJ2-5; TRBD2 might be the D (5 bases). The germline V and J ends were trimmed by 5 bases and 2 bases, with 12 bases remaining between them. In germline, CDR1 is SGHTA, CDR2 FQGNSA. CDR3 length: 14 amino acids. The CDR3 DNA sequence: TGTGCCAGCAGCCCTAACGGACTTCAAGAGACCCAGTACTTC. Translation: CASSPNGLQETQYF.

This clonotype has a handful of counts. V gene TRBV5-1 combines with J gene TRBJ2-7; 12 nucleotides align to TRBD2. The length of the CDR3 is 15 residues. V lost 4 bases, J lost 0 bases, and 2 bases stayed unmatched. Germline CDR1 reads SGHRS; CDR2 reads YFSETQ. In nucleotides, the CDR3 is TGCGCCAGCAGCCCGACTAGCGGGAGCTCCTACGAGCAGTACTTC. Translated, it gives CASSPTSGSSYEQYF.

The V and J genes are TRBV5-6 and TRBJ2-4; 7 bases line up with TRBD2. CDR1 is SGHDT and CDR2 is YYEEEE in the germline V gene. With V trimmed by 3 bases and J by 6 bases, 3 bases remained unmatched. This CDR3 has 13 residues. The CDR3 DNA is TGTGCCAGCAGCTGGGGGGGTGCAAACATTCAGTACTTC. Amino acids: CASSWGGANIQYF.

The V call is TRBV18, the J call TRBJ2-7; D possibly matches TRBD1 or TRBD2 (5 bases each). Germline assignment: CDR1 KGHSH and CDR2 LQKENI. V lost 2 bases to trimming and J lost 0 bases, with 11 bases between them. The CDR3 has 15 amino acids. The CDR3 coding sequence is TGTGCCAGCTCACCATCGGCAGGGAGCTCCTACGAGCAGTACTTC. Its translation: CASSPSAGSSYEQYF. Complete variable domain (other parts from reference TRBV18 and TRBJ2-7): NAGVMQNPRHLVRRRGQEARLRCSPMKGHSHVYWYRQLPEEGLKFMVYLQKENIIDESGMPKERFSAEFPKEGPSILRIQQVVRGDSAAYFCASSPSAGSSYEQYFGPGTRLTVT.

The rearrangement joins TRBV7-3 to TRBJ1-6, with D uncertain. CDR1 is SGHTA, CDR2 FQGTGA, per germline. The CDR3 extends over 19 amino acids. V gave up 0 bases and J gave up 0 bases, with 15 bases separating them. The DNA for the CDR3 is TGTGCCAGCAGCTTAACGACCCCGGGCAGGAGCTCCTATAATTCACCCCTCCACTTT. Translated, it gives CASSLTTPGRSSYNSPLHF.